This T cell receptor (beta chain) was captured in a study of blood T cells in healthy people across ages. Whole-study findings and limits: Nothing was known about donor CMV status, and this possibly confounded expanded clonotype changes. Naive T cell percentage strongly correlated with TCR beta diversity.

Each donor supplied roughly 10 milliliters of peripheral blood. A minimum of 7 million PBMCs was isolated per sample. For the second PCR, which ran for about 7 to 11 cycles, a sample-barcoded 5' primer and a J-beta primer mix were used. From the 5' RACE reads, TCRdb called clonotypes with MiXCR, one entry per CDR3 protein. This sample has approximately 1.5 million distinct CDR3 sequences, with about 35% found just once. Germline V gives CDR1 MGHDK, CDR2 SYGVNS. This CDR3 contains 17 residues. J lost 5 bases, V lost 3 bases, and 15 bases had no gene match. A note on this clonotype: Its antigen is unknown.

The chain uses TRBV25-1 and TRBJ2-7; 8 bases are shared with TRBD1. The sequenced sample was blood. The TCR sequence derives from a woman younger than 45 in good health. Here the CDR3 reads CASSEPGGEAGRDEQYF. The CDR3 region has the DNA TGTGCCAGCAGTGAGCCAGGGGGCGAAGCCGGACGGGACGAGCAGTACTTC.